This T cell receptor (beta chain) was obtained from a study of blood T cells in healthy people across ages. Study-level points and caveats: Age advanced and TCR beta diversity per million T cells fell, roughly linearly. A greater number of naive CD4+ cells and higher diversity distinguished long-lived donors from aged donors.

Points on this clonotype: Its antigen is undetermined.

CDR1 is SQVTM, CDR2 ANQGSEA, per germline. The germline V and J ends were trimmed by 7 bases and 1 base, with 12 bases remaining between them. The CDR3 is 13 amino acids. The second PCR ran 7 to 11 cycles with a sample-barcoded 5' primer and J-beta primers. TCRdb fed the 5' RACE reads into MiXCR, producing one record per CDR3 protein. The repertoire includes under 2,000,000 distinct CDR3 sequences, just under 50% of them detected once, and more than 2% sits in the top ten. The chain couples TRBV29-1 to TRBJ2-3; D is ambiguous. This TCR came from a woman in her 40s in good health. The specimen sequenced was blood. The CDR3 DNA sequence: TGCAGCGCCCGAGTTGGCTGCACAGATACGCAGTATTTT. Amino acids: CSARVGCTDTQYF.